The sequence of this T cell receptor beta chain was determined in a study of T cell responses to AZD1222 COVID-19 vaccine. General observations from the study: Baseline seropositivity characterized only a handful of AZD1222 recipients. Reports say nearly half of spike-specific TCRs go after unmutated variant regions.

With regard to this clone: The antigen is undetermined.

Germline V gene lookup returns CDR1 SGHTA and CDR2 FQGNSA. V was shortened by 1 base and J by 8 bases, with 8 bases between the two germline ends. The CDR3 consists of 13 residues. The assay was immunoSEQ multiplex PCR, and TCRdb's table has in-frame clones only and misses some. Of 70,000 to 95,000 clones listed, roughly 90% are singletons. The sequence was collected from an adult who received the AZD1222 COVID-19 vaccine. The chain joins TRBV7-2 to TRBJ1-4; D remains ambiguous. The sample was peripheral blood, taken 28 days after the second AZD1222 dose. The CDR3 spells CASSLDQGEKLFF. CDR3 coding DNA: TGTGCCAGCAGCTTAGATCAAGGGGAAAAACTGTTTTTT.